This T cell receptor beta chain comes out of a study of cytomegalovirus exposure and HLA in healthy donors. Study-level findings and limits: With high specificity and sensitivity, the classifier reportedly diagnosed cytomegalovirus status. The authors judged a highly shared variant cluster likely a sequencing artifact.

Regarding this clone: The antigen remains unidentified.

Researchers ran the PCR with 60 Vbeta and 13 Jbeta primers. Libraries were prepared by immunoSEQ multiplex PCR; TCRdb keeps only in-frame clonotypes and omits some of them. The sample holds over 150,000 clones; more than 80% are singletons and the top ten take around 1.9%. Germline assignment: CDR1 SGHAT and CDR2 FQNNGV. V was trimmed by 3 bases and J by 6 bases, leaving 18 bases between them. The CDR3 covers 16 residues. Each of the donors was a healthy bone marrow donor. These donors counted as nominally healthy when sampled, but unrecorded immune exposures were likely. The clonotype comes from a woman aged 18-29 years in good health and CMV-seronegative. This sequence joins TRBV11-2 and TRBJ2-1; D gene unclear. The sample comprised PBMCs. CDR3 protein: CASSFSVVPIGNEQFF. For the CDR3, the DNA is TGTGCCAGCAGCTTTAGTGTGGTCCCGATCGGCAATGAGCAGTTCTTC.